The 7 T cell receptor beta chains listed next were all sequenced from one sample in a study of identical twins. TCRdb re-derived calls from the 5' RACE reads in MiXCR, one entry per CDR3 protein. The table shows more than 1.5 million distinct CDR3 sequences, with under 35% occurring only once. The sample comprised cord blood. The receptors were gathered from a newborn girl in good health.

This sequence joins TRBV4-1 and TRBJ1-2; D is possibly TRBD1 (5 bases). The V and J ends lost 0 bases and 4 bases respectively, with 9 bases between them. CDR1 MGHRA and CDR2 YSYEKL come from the germline V gene. The CDR3 covers 14 residues. The CDR3 sequence is CASSQDEGIYGYTF. CDR3 coding DNA: TGCGCCAGCAGCCAAGATGAGGGGATCTATGGCTACACCTTC.

This chain's CDR3 is CASSNQGATEAFF. DNA of the CDR3: TGTGCCAGTAGTAATCAGGGGGCGACTGAAGCTTTCTTT. The chain employs TRBV19 and TRBJ1-1; 8 bases are shared with TRBD1. Germline CDR1 reads LNHDA; CDR2 reads SQIVND (reference sequence). This CDR3 region has 13 residues. V was pared by 4 bases and J by 5 bases, with 3 bases of the junction left unmatched.

This clonotype came up a few times. The chain couples TRBV12-5 to TRBJ2-1, with 7 bases that match TRBD1. V trimming: 1 base; J trimming: 3 bases; junction bases outside the gene matches: 9. This CDR3 has 17 amino acids. Germline CDR1 is LGHNT and CDR2 is FRNRAP. Here the CDR3 DNA reads TGTGCTAGTGGTTTGGCCAGACAGGGCGGGTTCTACAATGAGCAGTTCTTC. Protein: CASGLARQGGFYNEQFF.

This chain uses TRBV29-1 with TRBJ2-3; maybe TRBD2 (6 bases). The V and J ends lost 1 base and 2 bases respectively, with 19 bases between them. CDR3 length: 17 residues. Germline assignment: CDR1 SQVTM and CDR2 ANQGSEA. Here the CDR3 DNA reads TGCAGCGTTGAAGGTGGACCGGGACTCTCCACCACAGATACGCAGTATTTT. It specifies CSVEGGPGLSTTDTQYF.

Only a few counts were recorded for this clonotype. This chain connects TRBV6-5 to TRBJ2-2; 9 bases map to TRBD2. The CDR3 runs to 16 residues. From germline, CDR1 is MNHEY and CDR2 SVGAGI. V lost 4 bases, J lost 5 bases, and 8 bases stayed unmatched. CDR3 sequence (DNA): TGTGCCAGCAGTTCCGGTAGCGGGAGTCTAACCGGGGAGCTGTTTTTT. It yields the protein CASSSGSGSLTGELFF.

This clonotype has a handful of counts. The rearrangement joins TRBV29-1 to TRBJ1-1; D unresolved. V was trimmed by 7 bases and J by 1 base, leaving 10 bases between them. The CDR3 has 12 residues. Germline loops: CDR1 SQVTM, CDR2 ANQGSEA. The CDR3 sequence: CSGLRANTEAFF. CDR3 DNA sequence: TGCAGCGGGCTCCGGGCGAACACTGAAGCTTTCTTT.

The CDR3 reads CASSFLAGENIQYF. DNA of the CDR3: TGTGCCAGCAGCTTCCTAGCGGGGGAAAACATTCAGTACTTC. The chain joins TRBV5-5 to TRBJ2-4, with TRBD2 matching 10 bases. This CDR3 is built from 14 residues. V dropped 2 bases and J dropped 5; count of bases not matched to a gene: 1. Germline V gene lookup returns CDR1 SGHKS and CDR2 YYEKEE (reference sequence).